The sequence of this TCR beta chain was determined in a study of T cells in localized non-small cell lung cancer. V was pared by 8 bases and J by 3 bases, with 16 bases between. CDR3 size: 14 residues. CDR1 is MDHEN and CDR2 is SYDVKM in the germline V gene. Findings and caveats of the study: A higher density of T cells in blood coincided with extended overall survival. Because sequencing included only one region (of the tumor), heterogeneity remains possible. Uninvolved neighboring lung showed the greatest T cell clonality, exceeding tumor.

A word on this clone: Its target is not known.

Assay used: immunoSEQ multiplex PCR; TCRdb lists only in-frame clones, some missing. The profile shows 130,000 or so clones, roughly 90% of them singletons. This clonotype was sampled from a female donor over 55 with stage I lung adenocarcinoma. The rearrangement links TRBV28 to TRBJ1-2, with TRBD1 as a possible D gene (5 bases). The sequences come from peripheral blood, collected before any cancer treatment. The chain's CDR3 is CASLFPGTDYGYTF. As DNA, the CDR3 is TGTGCCAGCTTATTCCCTGGGACCGACTATGGCTACACCTTC.